This T cell receptor beta chain was sequenced during a study of OX40 agonist ivuxolimab in advanced cancers. This table comes from immunoSEQ multiplex PCR, and its TCRdb copy is limited to in-frame clones, with some not included. The top ten hold 2% to 3% of the sample, which has about 64,000 clones, approximately 80% seen once. CDR1 is SGHAT, CDR2 FQDESV, per germline (reference sequence). CDR3 length: 12 amino acids. V was trimmed by 4 bases and J by 4 bases, leaving 8 bases between them. The chain uses TRBV11-1 and TRBJ2-7, with D perhaps matching TRBD1 (5 bases). The material sequenced was CD4+ or CD8+ T cells sorted from blood, taken in a trial of the OX40 agonist ivuxolimab. This TCR was sampled from an adult with an advanced solid tumor such as melanoma, head and neck, liver or kidney cancer. The CDR3 nucleotides are TGTGCCAGCAGCTCCCAGGGTTACGAGCAGTACTTC. Protein product: CASSSQGYEQYF.